These 15 T cell receptor beta chains came from one sample sequenced in a study of blood T cell repertoires in COVID-19. The method was immunoSEQ multiplex PCR; TCRdb's version includes in-frame clones alone and lacks a portion of them. The data contain over 120,000 clones, 75% to 90% of them seen just once; the ten biggest clones take up under 4.5%. Source material: PBMCs or T cells enriched from blood (not recorded which). The receptors originated from a man aged 45 to 65 who had recovered from COVID-19.

The chain joins TRBV6-2 or TRBV6-3 to TRBJ2-3; no reliable D call. The CDR3 spans 12 residues. V was cut by 4 bases and J by 5 bases, with 7 bases left in between. Per germline, CDR1 MNHEY and CDR2 SVGEGT. This chain's CDR3 is CASSWSGDTQYF. The CDR3 region has the DNA TGTGCCAGCAGTTGGTCGGGAGATACGCAGTATTTT.

This clone was counted a few times. The rearrangement links TRBV4-1 to TRBJ1-3; 7 bases match TRBD1. The trim removed 1 base at V and 0 bases at J, leaving 6 bases unmatched. The CDR3 covers 17 residues. From germline, CDR1 is MGHRA and CDR2 YSYEKL. CDR3 in amino acids: CASSQVGTGVSGNTIYF. CDR3 in DNA: TGCGCCAGCAGCCAAGTAGGAACAGGGGTCTCTGGAAACACCATATATTTT.

J is TRBJ1-3 and V is TRBV28; 8 nucleotides line up with TRBD1. Trimming cost V 5 bases and J 10 bases; bases outside gene matches: 13. Per the germline V gene, CDR1 is MDHEN and CDR2 is SYDVKM. The CDR3 is made up of 15 amino acids. CDR3 loop: CASSLLLGQGATIYF. In DNA, the CDR3 is TGTGCCAGCAGTCTACTACTAGGGCAGGGGGCGACCATATATTTT.

The J gene is TRBJ1-3, the V gene TRBV11-2; 10 bases match TRBD1. The germline V gene has CDR1 SGHAT and CDR2 FQNNGV. Trimming at V came to 0 bases and at J to 0 bases, leaving 2 bases not matched to a gene. The CDR3 covers 17 residues. CDR3 residues: CASSLEGQGDSGNTIYF. CDR3 nucleotides: TGTGCCAGCAGCTTAGAAGGACAGGGGGACTCTGGAAACACCATATATTTT.

In DNA form, the CDR3 reads TGCGCCAGCAGCCAAGATTTATCTGGAAACACCATATATTTT. Translating it yields CASSQDLSGNTIYF. This chain joins TRBV4-1 and TRBJ1-3; D unresolved. V gave up 0 bases and J gave up 1 base, with 4 bases separating them. In germline, CDR1 is MGHRA, CDR2 YSYEKL. This CDR3 contains 14 residues.

The chain joins TRBV13 to TRBJ1-2; TRBD1 matches 9 bases. CDR1 PRHDT and CDR2 FYEKMQ come from the germline V gene (reference sequence). V shed 5 bases and J 9 bases; nucleotides not matched to a gene: 10. The CDR3 length is 14 residues. As DNA, the CDR3 is TGTGCCAGCAGCGTACGGGGACAGGGCGGTAGCTACACCTTC. Translating gives CASSVRGQGGSYTF. The full variable domain, completed using reference TRBV13 and TRBJ1-2, is AAGVIQSPRHLIKEKRETATLKCYPIPRHDTVYWYQQGPGQDPQFLISFYEKMQSDKGSIPDRFSAQQFSDYHSELNMSSLELGDSALYFCASSVRGQGGSYTFGSGTRLTVV.

The rearrangement links TRBV6-1 to TRBJ2-4, with 10 bases that match TRBD1. Germline loops: CDR1 MNHNS, CDR2 SASEGT. This CDR3 region has 18 residues. V lost 4 bases and J lost 0; bases outside the gene matches: 9. The CDR3 is CASSAGTGESLAKNIQYF. The DNA for the CDR3 is TGTGCCAGCAGTGCCGGGACAGGGGAGTCCCTAGCCAAAAACATTCAGTACTTC.

V is TRBV18 and J is TRBJ1-2; 7 nucleotides agree with TRBD1. The CDR3 extends over 16 amino acids. The ends lost 3 bases at V and 8 bases at J; junction bases unmatched: 15. The germline V gene encodes CDR1 KGHSH and CDR2 LQKENI. CDR3 residues: CASSPNPPGTAGGYTF. The CDR3 DNA reads TGTGCCAGCTCACCCAATCCTCCCGGGACAGCGGGCGGCTACACCTTC.

In this sample, this clone turned up a few times. The chain links TRBV30 to TRBJ1-1; possible D gene TRBD1, 6 bases. This CDR3 has 15 amino acids. The V end was cut by 1 base, the J end by 4 bases, with 16 bases between. Germline assignment: CDR1 GTSNPN and CDR2 SVGIG (reference sequence). CDR3 coding DNA: TGTGCCTGGAGTGGACAGGTTATTCGGAGCACTGAAGCTTTCTTT. Translating it yields CAWSGQVIRSTEAFF.

This rearrangement joins TRBV7-2 to TRBJ2-3; the D gene is possibly TRBD1 (6 bases). Trimming took off 5 bases at V and 2 bases at J, with 8 bases between the two ends. Germline CDR1 SGHTA, CDR2 FQGNSA. This CDR3 comprises 13 residues. The CDR3 bases are TGTGCCAGCAGCCAGGGGACCACAGATACGCAGTATTTT. Protein: CASSQGTTDTQYF.

The V call is TRBV7-2, the J call TRBJ1-3; D is unclear. V was clipped by 5 bases and J by 6 bases, with 17 bases between them. From germline, CDR1 is SGHTA and CDR2 FQGNSA. The CDR3 length is 15 residues. CDR3 protein: CASSTHTGGENTIYF. CDR3 in DNA: TGTGCCAGCAGCACCCACACGGGAGGTGAAAACACCATATATTTT.

The V call is TRBV6-5, the J call TRBJ2-7, with 7 bases matching TRBD2. Germline CDR1 and CDR2: MNHEY and SVGAGI. With V trimmed by 6 bases and J by 6 bases, 14 bases remained unmatched. The CDR3 runs 15 residues. The CDR3 nucleotides are TGTGCCAGCAGCCGAGATCTAGCGGCCAGCGGCGAGCAGTACTTC. It specifies CASSRDLAASGEQYF.

This chain uses TRBV5-1 with TRBJ2-2; D is perhaps TRBD1 (5 bases). Germline V CDR1 and CDR2: SGHRS, YFSETQ. The CDR3 has 16 amino acids. The V end lost 0 bases, the J end lost 6 bases, and 15 bases lay between the germline ends. CDR3: CASSLEGIIRPGELFF. CDR3 sequence (DNA): TGCGCCAGCAGCTTGGAGGGGATCATCCGCCCCGGGGAGCTGTTTTTT.

V gene TRBV2 combines with J gene TRBJ1-2; 10 positions match TRBD1. This CDR3 is 13 amino acids long. Germline CDR1 reads SNHLY; CDR2 reads FYNNEI. The junction had 9 bases not matched to a gene; V was cut back by 10 bases and J by 7 bases. The DNA for the CDR3 is TGTGCCACCGCGGGACAGGGGTTCCCTGGCTACACCTTC. Its protein is CATAGQGFPGYTF.

V gene TRBV28 combines with J gene TRBJ1-5; 7 bases align to TRBD1. V lost 6 bases and J lost 5; bases outside the gene matches: 7. The CDR3 length is 14 residues. Germline V lookup: CDR1 MDHEN, CDR2 SYDVKM. The CDR3 sequence is CASRNLQGYQPQHF. The CDR3 DNA sequence: TGTGCCAGCAGAAACCTACAGGGGTATCAGCCCCAGCATTTT.